This T cell receptor beta chain was obtained from a study of shared clonotypes between healthy human individuals. On this clone: Its matching antigen is unknown.

Assay execution proceeded at the deep level. As processed by the authors: Filtering of immunoSEQ junctional sequences could not match full-length read filtering. Method: immunoSEQ multiplex PCR; TCRdb's copy keeps in-frame clones and lacks some. V and J calls plus clone size are reproduced from that table; the DNA served to infer D and trimming. This table has some 1.4 million clones, more than 95% appearing once. Germline values: CDR1 SGHTA, CDR2 FQGNSA. V was pared by 2 bases and J by 4 bases, with 17 bases between. The CDR3 length is 16 residues. Findings and limits, study-wide: Collection of samples was limited to blood; tissue repertoires likely differ. At large depth, rarefaction still showed sorted-subset sequencing to be incomplete.

This TCR derives from a man aged 25-40 years in good health. Material for sequencing was naive CD4+ T cells sorted from blood. Subset defined: CD45RA+ positively selected. The chain is built from TRBV7-2 and TRBJ1-1, with D maybe TRBD1 (5 bases). The CDR3, as DNA: TGTGCCAGCAGCTTACAGGGCATGTGGGTTGGCACTGAAGCTTTCTTT. Its translation: CASSLQGMWVGTEAFF.